Each of the 24 T cell receptor beta chains below was sequenced from the same sample in a study of brain metastases from non-small cell lung cancer. Profiling relied on immunoSEQ multiplex PCR, and the TCRdb table lists in-frame clones only, not all of them. The table includes over a thousand clones, around 82% detected once. Sequenced input: tissue from a brain metastasis. The receptors come from a donor older than 35 with non-small cell lung cancer.

This chain connects TRBV24-1 to TRBJ1-5; D is ambiguous. The CDR3 sequence is 12 residues long. The V end was cut by 3 bases, the J end by 9 bases, with 8 bases between. Germline V gene sequence: CDR1 KGHDR, CDR2 SFDVKD. The CDR3 DNA sequence: TGTGCCACCAGTGATCCCTGGGGGCCCCAGCATTTT. Translated, it gives CATSDPWGPQHF.

With respect to this clone: One junction end does not reproduce the germline sequence, and a read error may be involved. J is TRBJ1-2 and V is TRBV29-1; D unresolved. Germline CDR1 reads SQVTM; CDR2 reads ANQGSEA. The length of the CDR3 is 13 residues. The CDR3 coding sequence is TGCAGTGTTGGGGAAGCTTTTGCGGATGGCTACACCTTC. As protein: CSVGEAFADGYTF. Supplemented by reference TRBV29-1 and TRBJ1-2, the full variable domain reads SAVISQKPSRDICQRGTSLTIQCQVDSQVTMMFWYRQQPGQSLTLIATANQGSEATYESGFVIDKFPISRPNLTFSTLTVSNMSPEDSSIYLCSVGEAFADGYTFGSGTRLTVV.

This clone is hyperexpanded by share. The chain joins TRBV9 to TRBJ2-7; TRBD1 aligns across 9 bases. Per the germline V gene, CDR1 is SGDLS and CDR2 is YYNGEE. Trimming at V came to 2 bases and at J to 2 bases, leaving 2 bases not matched to a gene. There are 14 residues in the CDR3. The CDR3 DNA reads as TGTGCCAGCAGCGTCGGACAGGGGACCTACGAGCAGTACTTC. Translating it yields CASSVGQGTYEQYF.

V usage is TRBV30 and J usage is TRBJ2-5; a possible D gene is TRBD2 (5 bases). Germline-derived CDR1 and CDR2 are GTSNPN and SVGIG (reference sequence). The CDR3 is made up of 18 amino acids. V lost 0 bases and J 0 bases, leaving 20 bases between the germline ends. The CDR3 nucleotides are TGTGCCTGGAGTGTAATCTTAGGCGGAGGTCGGTACCAAGAGACCCAGTACTTC. Encoded protein: CAWSVILGGGRYQETQYF.

The chain employs TRBV30 and TRBJ2-7, with 10 bases that match TRBD2. The germline V gene has CDR1 GTSNPN and CDR2 SVGIG (reference sequence). With V trimmed by 4 bases and J by 4 bases, 7 bases remained unmatched. This CDR3 contains 14 residues. The CDR3 bases are TGTGCCTGGAACGCGGAGACTAGCGGGTACGAGCAGTACTTC. Its protein product is CAWNAETSGYEQYF.

The rearrangement joins TRBV6-6 to TRBJ2-1; D gene uncertain. V was shortened by 6 bases and J by 0 bases, with 6 bases between the two germline ends. Per germline, CDR1 MNHNY and CDR2 SVGAGI (reference sequence). This CDR3 comprises 13 residues. CDR3 coding DNA: TGTGCCAGCAGCCGCGACTCCTACAATGAGCAGTTCTTC. Translated: CASSRDSYNEQFF.

CDR3 DNA: TGTGCCAGCAGTTACCAACTAGCGGGAGGAGTAGAGGAGCAGTTCTTC. Its protein is CASSYQLAGGVEEQFF. V is TRBV6-5 and J is TRBJ2-1; 12 nucleotides agree with TRBD2. V gave up 2 bases and J gave up 10 bases; unmatched junction bases: 9. This CDR3 has 16 amino acids. The germline V gene has CDR1 MNHEY and CDR2 SVGAGI.

The rearrangement links TRBV6-5 to TRBJ1-1; possibly TRBD1 for D (6 bases). With 4 bases removed from V and 0 bases from J, the gap between germline ends came to 15 bases. CDR1 is MNHEY and CDR2 is SVGAGI in the germline V gene. CDR3 length: 16 amino acids. The CDR3 region has the DNA TGTGCCAGCAGTTTGTTGGGGTCAGGGGTGAACACTGAAGCTTTCTTT. Translating it yields CASSLLGSGVNTEAFF.

This clone was seen once. The chain recombines TRBV21-1 with TRBJ2-2; the table's D call, TRBD2, has no DNA check behind it. TRBV21-1 is a documented pseudogene. This CDR3 region has 16 residues. The CDR3: CASSRRRSGDTGELFF. As DNA, the CDR3 is TGTGCCAGCAGCCGGCGGCGGTCCGGGGACACCGGGGAGCTGTTTTTT.

V gene TRBV5-4 combines with J gene TRBJ1-1; 7 bases line up with TRBD1. Trimming took 0 bases from V and 1 from J; bases not matched to a gene: 6. The CDR3 covers 16 residues. In germline, CDR1 is SGHNT, CDR2 YYREEE (reference sequence). CDR3 in DNA: TGTGCCAGCAGCTTGGATTTAGCAGGGGGGAACACTGAAGCTTTCTTT. This gives the protein CASSLDLAGGNTEAFF.

About this clone itself: This same CDR3 is encoded by further DNA sequences in the sample. CDR3 amino acids: CASSRGRSGANVLTF. CDR3 bases: TGTGCCAGCAGCCGGGGGCGCTCTGGGGCCAACGTCCTGACTTTC. The chain employs TRBV7-6 and TRBJ2-6; D is possibly TRBD1 or TRBD2 (6 bases each). CDR1 is SGHVS and CDR2 is FNYEAQ in the germline V gene. The CDR3 has 15 residues. V shed 5 bases and J shed 0 bases, with 8 bases lying between them.

The genes are TRBV6-5 and TRBJ2-5; 7 nucleotides align to TRBD2. Germline V gene sequence: CDR1 MNHEY, CDR2 SVGAGI. Trimming took 0 bases from V and 0 from J; bases not matched to a gene: 4. This CDR3 comprises 16 residues. CDR3 coding DNA: TGTGCCAGCAGTTACTCCGGGCTAGCGGACCAAGAGACCCAGTACTTC. It specifies CASSYSGLADQETQYF.

The chain uses TRBV18 and TRBJ2-1; D is uncertain. CDR1 and CDR2 from the germline V gene are KGHSH and LQKENI. The CDR3 spans 18 residues. Trimming removed 2 bases from V and 2 bases from J, with 19 bases in between. As DNA, the CDR3 is TGTGCCAGCTCACCATCGTACCGTGTCCGATACCCCTACAATGAGCAGTTCTTC. Protein sequence: CASSPSYRVRYPYNEQFF.

The chain combines TRBV7-3 with TRBJ2-3, with D perhaps matching TRBD2 (5 bases). Germline CDR1 and CDR2: SGHTA and FQGTGA. The CDR3 length is 16 residues. V was trimmed by 6 bases and J by 0 bases, leaving 16 bases between them. CDR3 sequence reads: CASSPVSEGSTDTQYF. The CDR3 nucleotides are TGTGCCAGCAGTCCGGTTAGCGAAGGGAGCACAGATACGCAGTATTTT.

The V and J genes are TRBV29-1 and TRBJ2-7, with TRBD2 identical over 9 bases. CDR1 and CDR2 (germline): SQVTM, ANQGSEA. J gave up 3 bases and V 6 bases, and 9 bases lay outside the gene matches. The CDR3 covers 14 residues. The CDR3 DNA follows: TGCAGCGTCGCCCAAGCGGGGGGCAACTACGAGCAGTACTTC. Its translation is CSVAQAGGNYEQYF.

The chain has TRBV6-5 and TRBJ2-5; perhaps TRBD1 as D (6 bases). The CDR3 runs to 14 residues. Germline-derived CDR1 and CDR2 are MNHEY and SVGAGI. V shed 6 bases and J shed 5 bases, with 16 bases lying between them. The CDR3 spells CASRKTWGLETQYF. DNA for the CDR3: TGTGCCAGCAGAAAAACTTGGGGGCTGGAGACCCAGTACTTC.

This chain joins TRBV12-3 or TRBV12-4 and TRBJ2-7; TRBD2 might be the D (6 bases). The length of the CDR3 is 12 residues. Trimming pared 3 bases from V and 12 bases from J, leaving 15 bases between. CDR3 coding DNA: TGTGCCAGCAGTTTGCGGGAAGGGCCTCGGTACTTC. Translation gives CASSLREGPRYF.

J is TRBJ1-1 and V is TRBV3-1 (or the pseudogene TRBV3-2); TRBD1 is a possible D gene (5 bases). The germline V and J ends were trimmed by 4 bases and 6 bases, with 12 bases remaining between them. CDR3 length: 13 amino acids. In germline, CDR1 is LGHDT, CDR2 YNNKEL (reference sequence). CDR3 amino acids: CASSPSREAEAFF. The CDR3 DNA follows: TGTGCCAGCAGCCCGTCCAGGGAGGCTGAAGCTTTCTTT.

The V and J genes are TRBV11-3 and TRBJ2-5; 8 positions agree with TRBD1. CDR1 and CDR2 (germline): SGHNT, YENEEA. The CDR3 consists of 14 residues. V trimming: 5 bases; J trimming: 7 bases; junction bases outside the gene matches: 9. As DNA, the CDR3 is TGTGCCAGCAGCCTAACGACAGGGGAAAGGACCCAGTACTTC. Residues: CASSLTTGERTQYF.

This chain uses TRBV2 with TRBJ2-7, with D possibly called TRBD1 or TRBD2 (5 bases each). The V and J ends lost 8 bases and 0 bases respectively, with 11 bases between them. Germline V gene sequence: CDR1 SNHLY, CDR2 FYNNEI. This CDR3 has 13 amino acids. The CDR3 DNA reads TGTGCCAGCTTCCCGGGGCCCTCCTACGAGCAGTACTTC. This sequence encodes CASFPGPSYEQYF.

This chain links TRBV19 with TRBJ1-5; D call uncertain. Germline lookup yields CDR1 LNHDA and CDR2 SQIVND (reference sequence). This CDR3 comprises 16 residues. The ends were cut back, 6 bases at V and 0 bases at J, with 15 bases in the middle. Here the CDR3 reads CASRPAAGYSNQPQHF. The CDR3 DNA reads as TGTGCCAGTAGACCCGCGGCAGGTTATAGCAATCAGCCCCAGCATTTT.

As to this clone: The sample contains more than one DNA sequence encoding this CDR3. The chain uses TRBV6-5 and TRBJ1-1; D ambiguous. The CDR3 totals 11 residues. Germline V gene sequence: CDR1 MNHEY, CDR2 SVGAGI. Deletions cut 7 bases from V and 6 bases from J, with 9 bases between. CDR3 in DNA: TGTGCCAGCAAGGAGATCTCTGAAGCTTTCTTT. Amino acids: CASKEISEAFF.

The CDR3: CASSEDSYNEQFF. CDR3 coding DNA: TGTGCCAGCAGTGAGGACAGTTACAATGAGCAGTTCTTC. The chain combines TRBV2 with TRBJ2-1, with TRBD1 as a possible D gene (6 bases). V shed 3 bases and J shed 4 bases, with 7 bases lying between them. The CDR3 consists of 13 residues. Germline V lookup: CDR1 SNHLY, CDR2 FYNNEI.

The CDR3 nucleotides are TGTGCCAGCAGACCTCGGTCTAGCGGGAGAGGGAATGAGCAGTTCTTC. It codes for CASRPRSSGRGNEQFF. The V call is TRBV6-2 or TRBV6-3, the J call TRBJ2-1; 10 bases are a match to TRBD2. J gave up 7 bases and V 6 bases, and 12 bases lay outside the gene matches. This CDR3 has 16 amino acids. The germline CDR1 and CDR2 sequences are MNHEY and SVGEGT.